The source of this TCR beta chain is a study of cytotoxic CD8 clonotypes in ibrutinib-treated CLL. As for the study in general: Sequencing produced an average of roughly 280,000 productive templates and tens of thousands of productive rearrangements per sample. Study conclusions and caveats: Timing of sampling differed between sustained-remission and progressing patients. Baseline levels were approached again at progression, after clonality had risen at ibrutinib response.

CDR1 GTSNPN and CDR2 SVGIG come from the germline V gene (reference sequence). The CDR3 has 14 residues. V lost 4 bases, J lost 3 bases, and 13 bases lay in between. About this clone: Its antigen is unidentified.

The intended depth for sequencing was 1 in 200,000 to 1 in 1 million T cells. TCRdb's copy holds only in-frame clones and misses some; the assay was immunoSEQ multiplex PCR. The sample has fewer than 150,000 clones, approximately 81% seen once; the top ten hold less than 4%. This chain uses TRBV30 with TRBJ2-4; D perhaps matches TRBD1 (5 bases). The specimen was PBMCs, collected after 24 months of ibrutinib treatment. This sequence originates from a human donor with chronic lymphocytic leukemia. In nucleotides, the CDR3 is TGTGCCTGGACCCCGACAGACCGCAAAAACATTCAGTACTTC. Protein sequence: CAWTPTDRKNIQYF.